What follows is one T cell receptor beta chain and its context. CDR1 and CDR2 from the germline V gene are SEHNR and FQNEAQ (reference sequence). The V segment lost 2 bases and the J segment 5 bases; nucleotides outside the gene matches: 6. The CDR3 totals 15 residues. This sample is part of a study of control samples from healthy donors and cancer patients. Produced via immunoSEQ multiplex PCR; TCRdb's table is partial and in-frame only. The sample includes around 130,000 clones, over 75% seen only once; the top ten take about 3.4%. Specimen: blood. The V and J genes are TRBV7-9 and TRBJ2-5, with 9 bases lining up with TRBD1. This sequence was found in a middle-aged man in good health. For the CDR3, the DNA is TGTGCCAGCAGCTTAAGGACAGGGGCTGCGGAGACCCAGTACTTC. Protein: CASSLRTGAAETQYF.